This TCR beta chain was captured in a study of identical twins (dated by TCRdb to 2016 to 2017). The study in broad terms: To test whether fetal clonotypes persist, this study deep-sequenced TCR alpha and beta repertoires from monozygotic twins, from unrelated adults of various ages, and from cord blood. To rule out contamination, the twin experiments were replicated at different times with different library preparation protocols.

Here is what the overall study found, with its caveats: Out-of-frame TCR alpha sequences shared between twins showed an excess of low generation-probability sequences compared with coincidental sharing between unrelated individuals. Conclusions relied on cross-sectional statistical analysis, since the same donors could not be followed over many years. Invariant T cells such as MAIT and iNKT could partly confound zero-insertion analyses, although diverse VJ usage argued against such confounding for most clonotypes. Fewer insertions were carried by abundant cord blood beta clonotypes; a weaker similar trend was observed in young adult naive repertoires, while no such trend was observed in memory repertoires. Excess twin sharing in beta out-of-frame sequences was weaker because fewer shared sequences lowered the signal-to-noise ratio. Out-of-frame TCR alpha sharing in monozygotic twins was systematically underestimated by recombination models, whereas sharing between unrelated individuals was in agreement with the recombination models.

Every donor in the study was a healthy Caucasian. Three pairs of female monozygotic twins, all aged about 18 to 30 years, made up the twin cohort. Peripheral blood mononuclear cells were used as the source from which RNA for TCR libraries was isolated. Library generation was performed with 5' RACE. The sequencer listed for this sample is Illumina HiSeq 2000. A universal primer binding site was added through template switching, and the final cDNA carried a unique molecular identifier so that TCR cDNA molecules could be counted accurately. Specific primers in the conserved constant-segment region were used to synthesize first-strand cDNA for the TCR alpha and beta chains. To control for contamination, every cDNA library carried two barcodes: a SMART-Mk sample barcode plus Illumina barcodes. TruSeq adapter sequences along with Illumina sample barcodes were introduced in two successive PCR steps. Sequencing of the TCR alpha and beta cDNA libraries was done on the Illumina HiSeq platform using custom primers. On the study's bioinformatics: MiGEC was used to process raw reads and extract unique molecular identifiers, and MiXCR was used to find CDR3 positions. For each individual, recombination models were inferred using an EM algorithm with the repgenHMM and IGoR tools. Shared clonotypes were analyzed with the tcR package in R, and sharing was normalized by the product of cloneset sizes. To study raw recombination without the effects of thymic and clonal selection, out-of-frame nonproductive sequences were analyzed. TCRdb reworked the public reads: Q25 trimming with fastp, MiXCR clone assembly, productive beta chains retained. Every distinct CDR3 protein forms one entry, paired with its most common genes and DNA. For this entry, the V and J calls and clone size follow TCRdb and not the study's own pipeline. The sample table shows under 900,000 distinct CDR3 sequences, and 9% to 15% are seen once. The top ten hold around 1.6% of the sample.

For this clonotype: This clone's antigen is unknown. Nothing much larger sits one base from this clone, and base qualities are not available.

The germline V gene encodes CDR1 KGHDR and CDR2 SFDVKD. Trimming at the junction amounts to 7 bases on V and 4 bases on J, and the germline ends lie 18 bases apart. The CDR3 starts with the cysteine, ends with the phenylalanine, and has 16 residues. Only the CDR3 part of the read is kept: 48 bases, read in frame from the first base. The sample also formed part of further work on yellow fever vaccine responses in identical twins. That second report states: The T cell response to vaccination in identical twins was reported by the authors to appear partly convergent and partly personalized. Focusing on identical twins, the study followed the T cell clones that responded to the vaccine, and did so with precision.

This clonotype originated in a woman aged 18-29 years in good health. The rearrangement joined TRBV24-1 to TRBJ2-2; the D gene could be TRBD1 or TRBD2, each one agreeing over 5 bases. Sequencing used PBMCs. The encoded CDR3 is CATSRSRDPSTGELFF. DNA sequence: TGTGCCACCAGCCGATCTAGGGACCCAAGCACCGGGGAGCTGTTTTTT.